This entry lists 10 T cell receptor beta chains sequenced from one sample in a study of blood T cell repertoires in COVID-19. The table came from immunoSEQ multiplex PCR; TCRdb's copy has only in-frame clones and leaves some out. The data show 150,000 to 200,000 clones, 80% to 90% seen once. Sequences were obtained from peripheral blood. The receptors shown here come from a man between 18 and 35 years old with active or convalescent COVID-19.

The V gene is TRBV12-3 or TRBV12-4, the J gene TRBJ1-1, with TRBD1 matching over 7 bases. V lost 6 bases, J lost 10 bases, and 11 bases stayed unmatched. CDR3 length: 13 amino acids. CDR3 protein: CASSLQGPSGAFF. In DNA, the CDR3 is TGTGCCAGCAGCCTACAGGGGCCGTCGGGAGCTTTCTTT.

J is TRBJ2-3 and V is TRBV15; the D gene is possibly TRBD2 (7 bases). Germline values: CDR1 LNHNV, CDR2 YYDKDF (reference sequence). V gave up 9 bases and J gave up 2 bases, with 21 bases separating them. The CDR3 totals 16 residues. CDR3 nucleotide sequence: TGTGCCACAAGGGGGAGGGTGGATGGGGTCACAGATACGCAGTATTTT. This sequence encodes CATRGRVDGVTDTQYF. Together with reference TRBV15 and TRBJ2-3, the CDR3 gives the full variable domain: DAMVIQNPRYQVTQFGKPVTLSCSQTLNHNVMYWYQQKSSQAPKLLFHYYDKDFNNEADTPDNFQSRRPNTSFCFLDIRSPGLGDTAMYLCATRGRVDGVTDTQYFGPGTRLTVL.

The chain has TRBV7-3 and TRBJ2-1, with 14 bases matching TRBD2. Trimming took 5 bases from V and 7 from J; bases not matched to a gene: 7. Germline V gene lookup returns CDR1 SGHTA and CDR2 FQGTGA. This CDR3 contains 16 residues. CDR3 bases: TGTGCCAGCAGCCTACAGGGACTAGCGGGAGCAAATGAGCAGTTCTTC. It encodes CASSLQGLAGANEQFF.

This clone was seen a handful of times. The V call is TRBV5-1, the J call TRBJ2-3; the D gene is possibly TRBD2 (6 bases). V was trimmed by 1 base and J by 0 bases, leaving 9 bases between them. The CDR3 is 15 residues long. The germline gives CDR1 SGHRS, CDR2 YFSETQ. CDR3 residues: CASSLYGGSTDTQYF. Here the CDR3 DNA reads TGCGCCAGCAGCTTGTACGGGGGTAGCACAGATACGCAGTATTTT.

V and J are TRBV4-1 and TRBJ2-2, with TRBD2 identical over 11 bases. Per germline, CDR1 MGHRA and CDR2 YSYEKL. The CDR3 length is 22 residues. J lost 7 bases, V lost 1 base, and 23 bases had no gene match. CDR3 nucleotide sequence: TGCGCCAGCAGCCAAGGGGCGTTGGGTAGCGGGAGGGCCTATTTATCCGGCGGGGAGCTGTTTTTT. It codes for CASSQGALGSGRAYLSGGELFF.

The gene calls are TRBV2 and TRBJ2-5; 8 bases fit TRBD1. Germline assignment: CDR1 SNHLY and CDR2 FYNNEI. V was pared by 2 bases and J by 4 bases, with 3 bases of the junction left unmatched. The CDR3 totals 14 residues. CDR3 in amino acids: CASSEQGAGETQYF. The DNA for the CDR3 is TGTGCCAGCAGTGAACAGGGGGCCGGAGAGACCCAGTACTTC.

The J gene is TRBJ1-2, the V gene TRBV6-1; 7 nucleotides agree with TRBD1. V shed 3 bases and J 7 bases; nucleotides not matched to a gene: 11. The germline CDR1 and CDR2 sequences are MNHNS and SASEGT. The CDR3 is made up of 15 amino acids. CDR3 coding DNA: TGTGCCAGCAGTGAGGCGACAGGGATGTTTTCTGGCTACACCTTC. Translating gives CASSEATGMFSGYTF.

This clone was recorded a few times. The V call is TRBV27, the J call TRBJ1-1; D uncertain. CDR1 and CDR2 from the germline V gene are MNHEY and SMNVEV (reference sequence). The CDR3 has 12 residues. The V end lost 4 bases, the J end lost 4 bases, and 7 bases lay between the germline ends. In nucleotides, the CDR3 is TGTGCCAGCAGTTCCCGGTTCACTGAAGCTTTCTTT. As protein: CASSSRFTEAFF.

The V gene is TRBV6-1, the J gene TRBJ1-4, with a tentative D call TRBD1 (6 bases). The CDR3 has 15 amino acids. Trimming removed 4 bases from V and 5 bases from J, with 14 bases in between. In germline, CDR1 is MNHNS, CDR2 SASEGT. CDR3 bases: TGTGCCAGCAGTGGCCGGACAGCGACAAATGAAAAACTGTTTTTT. It translates to CASSGRTATNEKLFF.

This sequence joins TRBV9 and TRBJ2-1; 11 nucleotides match TRBD2. V shed 0 bases, J shed 4 bases, and the junction held 0 bases outside the gene matches. The CDR3 loop spans 15 amino acids. CDR1 SGDLS and CDR2 YYNGEE come from the germline V gene. Here the CDR3 reads CASSVGLAGYNEQFF. CDR3 in DNA: TGTGCCAGCAGCGTAGGACTAGCGGGATACAATGAGCAGTTCTTC.